Following are 32 T cell receptor beta chains from one sample sequenced in a study of Graves' ophthalmopathy and Graves' hyperthyroidism (dated 2018 in TCRdb). Sequencing was performed on an Illumina HiSeq 2000. For repertoire sequencing, TCR beta CDR3 regions were amplified from RNA transcripts. The first round was an RT-PCR using HTBI primers with the Qiagen OneStep RT-PCR kit, and this first round was followed by a second-round multiplex PCR, then size selection and purification. Using fastp at Q25 and MiXCR, TCRdb reprocessed the public reads and kept productive beta chains. Entries that share a CDR3 protein sequence are merged under the most common genes and DNA. The sample includes around 1,000,000 distinct CDR3 sequences, with about 36% observed a single time. The ten most abundant clones make up approximately 12% of the sample. Sequenced sample: peripheral blood or thyroid tissue (not recorded which). These TCRs come from an adult man with Graves' hyperthyroidism.

This clonotype was detected ten times or more. The rearrangement joins TRBV20-1 to TRBJ2-6; 10 bases agree with TRBD1. J lost 0 bases, V lost 6 bases, and 5 bases had no gene match. This CDR3 has 16 residues. The V gene's germline CDR1 is DFQATT and CDR2 SNEGSKA (reference sequence). CDR3: CSARDRGNSGANVLTF. The CDR3 DNA reads as TGCAGTGCCCGGGACAGGGGCAACTCTGGGGCCAACGTCCTGACTTTC.

In this sample, this clonotype turned up a few times. The V gene is TRBV14, the J gene TRBJ1-2; TRBD1 matches at 7 bases. This CDR3 has 15 amino acids. Germline V lookup: CDR1 SGHDN, CDR2 FVKESK. Trimming removed 2 bases from V and 6 bases from J; junction bases left unmatched: 9. CDR3 region: CASSQTGVIENGYTF. CDR3 coding DNA: TGTGCCAGCAGCCAAACAGGGGTTATTGAGAATGGCTACACCTTC.

This clonotype has more than one count but fewer than ten. The chain recombines TRBV28 with TRBJ1-2, with unresolved D. The CDR3 totals 15 residues. Between the trimmed V and J ends, which lost 8 bases and 8 bases, there was a span of 24 bases. CDR1 MDHEN and CDR2 SYDVKM come from the germline V gene. The CDR3 coding sequence is TGTGCCAGCCGACTCTTCGCCTCCGTTTCGGAAGGCTACACCTTC. Encoded protein: CASRLFASVSEGYTF.

About this clonotype: This may be a read error, as it is one base from a much larger clone. J is TRBJ1-5 and V is TRBV28, with D unresolved. CDR1 is MDHEN and CDR2 is SYDVKM in the germline V gene. The CDR3 has 15 residues. V lost 8 bases to trimming and J lost 3 bases, with 17 bases between them. CDR3 nucleotide sequence: TGTGCCAGCGTGAGGGTATGGTCTAACAATCAGCCCCAGCATTTT. Protein: CASVRVWSNNQPQHF.

Only a few counts were recorded for this clonotype. The chain joins TRBV3-1 to TRBJ2-7; D is uncertain. This CDR3 contains 14 residues. The V and J ends lost 6 bases and 4 bases respectively, with 16 bases between them. CDR1 LGHDT and CDR2 YNNKEL come from the germline V gene (reference sequence). In nucleotides, the CDR3 is TGTGCCAGCAGTCCTATGCCCCTTGGATACGAGCAGTACTTC. Translating gives CASSPMPLGYEQYF.

The CDR3, as DNA: TGTGCCATCAGTGATATCGCAGCGGAGCAGTTCTTC. Translation gives CAISDIAAEQFF. The chain joins TRBV10-3 to TRBJ2-1; unclear D gene. Germline values: CDR1 ENHRY, CDR2 SYGVKD. The CDR3 has 12 amino acids. V was clipped by 3 bases and J by 10 bases, with 10 bases between them.

This clonotype has just a few counts. The chain employs TRBV9 and TRBJ2-5, with 9 nucleotides matching TRBD1. Germline CDR1 and CDR2: SGDLS and YYNGEE. CDR3 length: 16 amino acids. V gave up 7 bases and J gave up 5 bases; unmatched junction bases: 15. CDR3 residues: CASSPPTGQGEETQYF. In DNA, the CDR3 is TGTGCCAGCTCACCACCGACGGGACAGGGTGAGGAGACCCAGTACTTC.

This clonotype occurred many times. V usage is TRBV10-3 and J usage is TRBJ2-7; D gene unclear. Germline loops: CDR1 ENHRY, CDR2 SYGVKD. The V end was cut by 5 bases, the J end by 2 bases, with 13 bases between. This CDR3 has 14 residues. CDR3 sequence (DNA): TGTGCCATCAGTTCAGAGGCCCAGCCCTACGAGCAGTACTTC. Translation gives CAISSEAQPYEQYF.

The chain is built from TRBV20-1 and TRBJ2-5; D is possibly TRBD1 or TRBD2 (6 bases each). The V gene lost 2 bases and the J gene lost 9 bases, with 16 bases spanning the gap. Germline V gene lookup returns CDR1 DFQATT and CDR2 SNEGSKA (reference sequence). The CDR3 runs 13 residues. The DNA for the CDR3 is TGCAGTGCTAGACAAGGGGGGACGTCGGCCCAGTACTTC. Translation: CSARQGGTSAQYF.

The V gene is TRBV19, the J gene TRBJ1-1; TRBD1 agrees at 8 bases. The germline V gene has CDR1 LNHDA and CDR2 SQIVND (reference sequence). This CDR3 has 14 amino acids. V dropped 9 bases and J dropped 13; count of bases not matched to a gene: 19. This CDR3 reads CASSLGQATGKVFF. In nucleotides, the CDR3 is TGTGCCAGCAGCCTGGGACAGGCAACGGGGAAAGTTTTCTTT.

In regard to this clonotype: This sequence may be a read error, since a much larger clone differs from it by one base. The rearrangement uses TRBV19 and TRBJ2-2; D is perhaps TRBD2 (6 bases). Germline-derived CDR1 and CDR2 are LNHDA and SQIVND (reference sequence). The CDR3 loop spans 16 amino acids. CDR3 coding DNA: TGTGCCAGTAGTATAAGGGGACTGGCGAACACCGGGGAGCTGTCTTTT. This sequence encodes CASSIRGLANTGELSF.

The CDR3 spells CASTPGRYLSPLHF. The DNA of the CDR3 is TGTGCCAGCACCCCGGGACGTTATCTTTCACCCCTCCACTTT. This chain connects TRBV9 to TRBJ1-6; a weak D match, TRBD1 (5 bases). Germline CDR1 and CDR2: SGDLS and YYNGEE. V dropped 6 bases and J dropped 9 bases, with 16 bases sitting between them. The CDR3 totals 14 residues.

At least ten counts were recorded for this clonotype. The chain carries TRBV29-1 and TRBJ2-5; 7 nucleotides align to TRBD1. The junction had 13 bases not matched to a gene; V was cut back by 6 bases and J by 6 bases. CDR3 length equals 14 residues. In germline, CDR1 is SQVTM, CDR2 ANQGSEA. CDR3 nucleotide sequence: TGCAGCGTGCCGACAGGGCCGACTCGAAAGACCCAGTACTTC. Protein product: CSVPTGPTRKTQYF.

This clonotype was recorded at least ten times. The J gene is TRBJ2-2, the V gene TRBV7-9; D is ambiguous. With 2 bases removed from V and 0 bases from J, the gap between germline ends came to 10 bases. Germline assignment: CDR1 SEHNR and CDR2 FQNEAQ (reference sequence). This CDR3 comprises 16 residues. The CDR3 loop reads CASSLYQHPNTGELFF. For the CDR3, the DNA is TGTGCCAGCAGCTTATATCAACACCCGAACACCGGGGAGCTGTTTTTT.

This clonotype appeared many times. The gene calls are TRBV19 and TRBJ1-5; D unclear. V was cut by 1 base and J by 6 bases, with 10 bases left in between. The germline CDR1 and CDR2 sequences are LNHDA and SQIVND (reference sequence). The CDR3 loop spans 14 amino acids. The CDR3 here is CASSIVRFSQPQHF. The DNA for the CDR3 is TGTGCCAGTAGTATAGTAAGGTTCTCTCAGCCCCAGCATTTT.

This clonotype came up a few times. The chain links TRBV29-1 to TRBJ2-7, with 7 bases aligning to TRBD1. The CDR3 consists of 13 residues. Germline CDR1 and CDR2: SQVTM and ANQGSEA. J lost 6 bases, V lost 4 bases, and 9 bases had no gene match. CDR3 DNA: TGCAGCGTTGCCGGGCAGGGGGAACTCGAGCAGTACTTC. Translating gives CSVAGQGELEQYF.

The table lists this clonotype with many counts. In nucleotides, the CDR3 is TGCAGCGCCAGTCGGGGTAGGGGAGAGACCCAGTACTTC. Protein product: CSASRGRGETQYF. This chain links TRBV29-1 with TRBJ2-5, with D perhaps being TRBD1 or TRBD2 (5 bases each). Looked up from germline, CDR1 is SQVTM and CDR2 is ANQGSEA. This CDR3 comprises 13 residues. Trimming took off 7 bases at V and 4 bases at J, with 16 bases between the two ends.

At least ten counts were recorded for this clonotype. CDR3 sequence (DNA): TGTGCCAGCAGTGGACGGACCTCTGAAGCTTTCTTT. Amino acids: CASSGRTSEAFF. The rearrangement uses TRBV12-3 or TRBV12-4 and TRBJ1-1; D is unclear. CDR3 length: 12 residues. V lost 5 bases, J lost 6 bases, and 10 bases lay in between.

J is TRBJ1-5 and V is TRBV10-3; D is ambiguous. Looked up from germline, CDR1 is ENHRY and CDR2 is SYGVKD. This CDR3 is 13 amino acids long. V dropped 0 bases and J dropped 11 bases, with 11 bases sitting between them. CDR3 protein: CAISESPEETQHF. CDR3 bases: TGTGCCATCAGTGAGTCGCCTGAGGAGACCCAGCATTTT.

This clonotype was seen a few times. The chain employs TRBV6-5 and TRBJ1-5, with 8 positions matching TRBD1. The CDR3 spans 16 residues. Germline V gene lookup returns CDR1 MNHEY and CDR2 SVGAGI. The V and J ends lost 5 bases and 2 bases, in that order; junction bases with no gene match: 8. The CDR3 DNA sequence: TGTGCCAGCAGTCCCCGGACAGGGAGAGGCAATCAGCCCCAGCATTTT. It encodes CASSPRTGRGNQPQHF.

The chain recombines TRBV30 with TRBJ2-7; possibly TRBD1 for D (6 bases). Germline V lookup: CDR1 GTSNPN, CDR2 SVGIG (reference sequence). CDR3 length: 11 amino acids. V was shortened by 8 bases and J by 3 bases, with 11 bases between the two germline ends. In DNA, the CDR3 is TGTGCCGGGACCAGGGGCTACGAGCAGTACTTC. Protein product: CAGTRGYEQYF.

This clonotype was seen repeatedly, ten times or more. The chain recombines TRBV7-2 with TRBJ2-7, with D unresolved. Germline V gene sequence: CDR1 SGHTA, CDR2 FQGNSA. CDR3 length equals 13 residues. V dropped 3 bases and J dropped 7 bases, with 13 bases sitting between them. The CDR3 DNA reads as TGTGCCAGCAGCTTCTCAAGGGTGAGGGAGCAGTACTTC. Translating gives CASSFSRVREQYF.

The chain couples TRBV12-3 or TRBV12-4 to TRBJ2-7, with D tentatively TRBD2 (5 bases). Trimming stripped 8 bases from V and 5 bases from J, with 22 bases between. The CDR3 contains 15 residues. Written as DNA, the CDR3 is TGTGCCAGCCTCCGTAACGGCGGGTTCAAGCACGAGCAGTACTTC. Translating gives CASLRNGGFKHEQYF.

The V gene is TRBV9, the J gene TRBJ1-3; D not certain. The CDR3 is 18 residues long. Germline V gene sequence: CDR1 SGDLS, CDR2 YYNGEE. The V end lost 3 bases, the J end lost 0 bases, and 19 bases lay between the germline ends. The CDR3 DNA is TGTGCCAGCAGCGACCCTATTGACAACCTGAGCTCTGGAAACACCATATATTTT. Protein product: CASSDPIDNLSSGNTIYF.

Ten or more counts support this clonotype. This chain uses TRBV15 with TRBJ2-7, with TRBD1 identical over 10 bases. The junction had 0 bases not matched to a gene; V was cut back by 3 bases and J by 4 bases. From germline, CDR1 is LNHNV and CDR2 YYDKDF (reference sequence). There are 13 residues in the CDR3. The CDR3 loop is CATSRDRGYEQYF. The CDR3 DNA reads TGTGCCACCAGCAGGGACAGGGGGTACGAGCAGTACTTC.

This clonotype was counted at least ten times. The J gene is TRBJ2-5, the V gene TRBV4-3; possibly TRBD2 for D (5 bases). CDR1 and CDR2 (germline): LGHNA, YSLEER. This CDR3 comprises 14 residues. The V and J ends lost 0 bases and 5 bases respectively, with 10 bases between them. The CDR3 nucleotides read TGCGCCAGCAGCCAAGATATACGAGGGGAGACCCAGTACTTC. Its protein is CASSQDIRGETQYF.

The gene calls are TRBV10-2 and TRBJ2-7; TRBD2 matches at 13 bases. Germline V CDR1 and CDR2: WSHSY, SAAADI. The CDR3 spans 17 residues. The J segment lost 0 bases and the V segment lost 3 bases, leaving 5 bases of the junction unmatched. The CDR3 bases are TGCGCCAGCAGTGAAGTACTAGCGGGAGGGACCTCCTACGAGCAGTACTTC. Translated, it gives CASSEVLAGGTSYEQYF.

The chain links TRBV29-1 to TRBJ2-7, with a tentative D call TRBD1 (5 bases). The CDR3 covers 16 residues. The V gene's germline CDR1 is SQVTM and CDR2 ANQGSEA. This chain's CDR3 is CSARPSRQTFAYEQYF. The CDR3 DNA follows: TGCAGTGCTAGACCCTCCAGACAGACCTTTGCCTACGAGCAGTACTTC.

This clonotype was counted ten times or more. The V and J genes are TRBV7-2 and TRBJ2-7; 7 positions agree with TRBD2. V was clipped by 3 bases and J by 0 bases; unmatched bases: 8. Germline CDR1 is SGHTA and CDR2 is FQGNSA. The CDR3 is 16 amino acids. The CDR3 loop reads CASSFGRTVSSYEQYF. The CDR3 DNA reads TGTGCCAGCAGCTTCGGGAGGACGGTGAGCTCCTACGAGCAGTACTTC. The complete variable domain, with remaining parts taken from reference TRBV7-2 and TRBJ2-7, reads GAGVSQSPSNKVTEKGKDVELRCDPISGHTALYWYRQSLGQGLEFLIYFQGNSAPDKSGLPSDRFSAERTGGSVSTLTIQRTQQEDSAVYLCASSFGRTVSSYEQYFGPGTRLTVT.

The V call is TRBV28, the J call TRBJ2-5; 9 bases agree with TRBD1. Looked up from germline, CDR1 is MDHEN and CDR2 is SYDVKM. V dropped 5 bases and J dropped 3; count of bases not matched to a gene: 10. The CDR3 has 16 residues. CDR3 in DNA: TGTGCCAGCAGTACTCACAAAGGGACAGGGAAAGAGACCCAGTACTTC. Residues: CASSTHKGTGKETQYF.

In this sample, this clonotype turned up many times. The chain couples TRBV10-3 to TRBJ1-6; 7 bases map to TRBD1. Trimming removed 5 bases from V and 9 bases from J; junction bases left unmatched: 7. Looked up from germline, CDR1 is ENHRY and CDR2 is SYGVKD. This CDR3 region has 14 residues. The CDR3 region has the DNA TGTGCCATCAGTCCCGGGACAGTCTCTTCACCCCTCCACTTT. Translating it yields CAISPGTVSSPLHF.

This rearrangement joins TRBV2 to TRBJ2-5; D is unresolved. The length of the CDR3 is 11 residues. V dropped 6 bases and J dropped 7 bases, with 9 bases sitting between them. The germline V gene encodes CDR1 SNHLY and CDR2 FYNNEI. CDR3 loop: CASRDTGTQYF. The CDR3 DNA reads as TGTGCCAGCAGAGACACCGGGACCCAGTACTTC.